The T cell receptor beta chain under discussion was sequenced for a study of beta chain features in type 1 diabetes. Whole-study results and caveats: Shortening that was moderate but significant affected the TCRB CDR3s of Type 1 diabetes patients in all four CD4+ subsets.

Comment on this clone: Its antigen is still unknown.

Reverse transcription of all isolated RNA meant that expressed TCRB transcripts were sequenced. Measured with immunoSEQ multiplex PCR; TCRdb has only the in-frame clones, and not every one. Among under 850,000 clones listed, around an eighth were seen once. The CDR3 has 12 amino acids. Germline CDR1 GTSNPN, CDR2 SVGIG (reference sequence). Trimming stripped 5 bases from V and 5 bases from J, with 7 bases between. The J gene is TRBJ1-6, the V gene TRBV30; D gene unclear. The sequencing sample was made of naive CD4+ T cells from blood. The receptor was derived from a man between 18 and 29 years old with type 1 diabetes. This chain's CDR3 is CAWAGNNSPLHF. As DNA, the CDR3 is TGTGCCTGGGCGGGGAATAATTCACCCCTCCACTTT.